This TCR beta chain was recorded in a study of T cells expressing NK-cell markers. TCRdb processed the 5' RACE reads again and assigns one entry to each CDR3 protein, with no DNA. The sample data list roughly 300,000 distinct CDR3 sequences. From germline, CDR1 is SGHTA and CDR2 FQGNSA. CDR3 size: 16 residues. The receptor was isolated from a woman between 18 and 69 years old in good health. The sequenced sample was blood T cells: a sorted CD56 or NKG2C T cell subset, CD4+ or CD8+ T cells, or bulk PBMC T cells (not recorded which). This chain uses TRBV7-2 with TRBJ2-5; TCRdb picks TRBD2, but there is no DNA to check that call. This chain's CDR3 is CASSSELARSQETQYF.